Following are 9 T cell receptor beta chains from one sample sequenced in a study of blood T cell repertoires in COVID-19. Some clones are missing from TCRdb's copy, which holds only in-frame ones; the method was immunoSEQ multiplex PCR. The sample has roughly 400,000 clones; 80% to 95% are singletons. What was sequenced was PBMCs or T cells enriched from blood (not recorded which). Receptor source: a man younger than 30 who had recovered from COVID-19.

V gene TRBV3-1 (or the pseudogene TRBV3-2) combines with J gene TRBJ2-2, with 11 bases matching TRBD2. The CDR3 runs 19 residues. Trimming removed 2 bases from V and 0 bases from J; junction bases left unmatched: 8. Germline assignment: CDR1 LGHDT and CDR2 YNNKEL (reference sequence). CDR3 protein: CASSQQRLAGLTNTGELFF. The DNA of the CDR3 is TGTGCCAGCAGCCAACAAAGACTAGCGGGGCTAACGAACACCGGGGAGCTGTTTTTT.

The chain recombines TRBV28 with TRBJ1-2; no clear D. Germline values: CDR1 MDHEN, CDR2 SYDVKM. V lost 2 bases and J 8 bases, leaving 9 bases between the germline ends. This CDR3 comprises 12 residues. The CDR3 region has the DNA TGTGCCAGCAGTTTAAGCGTCCGAGGCTACACCTTC. This sequence encodes CASSLSVRGYTF.

This sequence joins TRBV10-3 and TRBJ2-1; D gene uncertain. The CDR3 extends over 15 amino acids. Trimming removed 3 bases from V and 6 bases from J, with 15 bases in between. CDR1 is ENHRY, CDR2 SYGVKD, per germline. DNA for the CDR3: TGTGCCATCAGTGATGGGTTAGCTAAGGCCAATGAGCAGTTCTTC. Its translation is CAISDGLAKANEQFF.

The chain is built from TRBV5-1 and TRBJ2-1; the match to TRBD2 covers 11 bases. The length of the CDR3 is 14 residues. V was pared by 1 base and J by 15 bases, with 9 bases of the junction left unmatched. Germline V lookup: CDR1 SGHRS, CDR2 YFSETQ. CDR3 in DNA: TGCGCCAGCAGCTTGAGTACTAGCGGGAGTAGGTGGTTCTTC. Translating it yields CASSLSTSGSRWFF.

This rearrangement joins TRBV12-3 or TRBV12-4 to TRBJ1-2, with TRBD1 identical over 7 bases. Germline trimming cut 6 bases from V and 8 bases from J; bases unmatched to any gene: 9. This CDR3 is built from 13 residues. The CDR3 coding sequence is TGTGCCAGCAGATTGGAGGGGGCGTGGGGCTACACCTTC. As protein: CASRLEGAWGYTF.

The rearrangement links TRBV28 to TRBJ2-7, with TRBD1 identical over 8 bases. This CDR3 contains 15 residues. CDR1 is MDHEN, CDR2 SYDVKM, per germline. The J segment lost 2 bases and the V segment lost 2 bases, leaving 5 bases of the junction unmatched. CDR3 protein: CASSLLAGGAYEQYF. DNA of the CDR3: TGTGCCAGCAGTTTACTGGCAGGGGGCGCCTACGAGCAGTACTTC.

The chain recombines TRBV5-1 with TRBJ1-1; 7 bases map to TRBD1. This CDR3 region has 16 residues. Germline V gene sequence: CDR1 SGHRS, CDR2 YFSETQ. V shed 0 bases, J shed 11 bases, and the junction held 16 bases outside the gene matches. The CDR3 nucleotides read TGCGCCAGCAGCTTGGCCGTCGAAGGGGGCGGACTGTGGGCTTTCTTT. This translates into CASSLAVEGGGLWAFF.

The rearrangement uses TRBV5-1 and TRBJ2-7; TRBD1 matches 7 bases. V lost 2 bases to trimming and J lost 2 bases; unmatched junction nucleotides: 4. This CDR3 spans 14 amino acids. Germline loops: CDR1 SGHRS, CDR2 YFSETQ. The CDR3 DNA reads TGCGCCAGCAGCTTTAGCCAGGGGGCCTACGAGCAGTACTTC. This translates into CASSFSQGAYEQYF.

The J gene is TRBJ1-1, the V gene TRBV5-1; 8 bases agree with TRBD1. The CDR3 is 11 amino acids. The J segment lost 10 bases and the V segment lost 5 bases, leaving 4 bases of the junction unmatched. In germline, CDR1 is SGHRS, CDR2 YFSETQ. The CDR3 region is CASRQDRVAFF. CDR3 nucleotides: TGCGCCAGCAGACAGGACAGGGTAGCTTTCTTT.